This T cell receptor beta chain was identified during a study of blood T cell repertoires in COVID-19. In the study overall: T cells, B-cell-depleted T cells, or PBMCs supplied cDNA or gDNA.

Here immunoSEQ multiplex PCR was the method, and the copy in TCRdb shows in-frame clones only, minus some. Seen here are a few hundred thousand clones, nearly 90% observed once, and the top ten hold under 2.5%. The CDR3 loop spans 15 amino acids. Germline V gene data show CDR1 as KGHSH and CDR2 as LQKENI. V was shortened by 2 bases and J by 3 bases, with 11 bases between the two germline ends. Sequencing used PBMCs or T cells enriched from blood (not recorded which). The chain employs TRBV18 and TRBJ1-5; D is perhaps TRBD1 (5 bases). The sequence came from a woman in her fifties or sixties who had recovered from COVID-19. The CDR3, as DNA: TGTGCCAGCTCACCAGGAGGGGCCAACAATCAGCCCCAGCATTTT. Translation gives CASSPGGANNQPQHF.